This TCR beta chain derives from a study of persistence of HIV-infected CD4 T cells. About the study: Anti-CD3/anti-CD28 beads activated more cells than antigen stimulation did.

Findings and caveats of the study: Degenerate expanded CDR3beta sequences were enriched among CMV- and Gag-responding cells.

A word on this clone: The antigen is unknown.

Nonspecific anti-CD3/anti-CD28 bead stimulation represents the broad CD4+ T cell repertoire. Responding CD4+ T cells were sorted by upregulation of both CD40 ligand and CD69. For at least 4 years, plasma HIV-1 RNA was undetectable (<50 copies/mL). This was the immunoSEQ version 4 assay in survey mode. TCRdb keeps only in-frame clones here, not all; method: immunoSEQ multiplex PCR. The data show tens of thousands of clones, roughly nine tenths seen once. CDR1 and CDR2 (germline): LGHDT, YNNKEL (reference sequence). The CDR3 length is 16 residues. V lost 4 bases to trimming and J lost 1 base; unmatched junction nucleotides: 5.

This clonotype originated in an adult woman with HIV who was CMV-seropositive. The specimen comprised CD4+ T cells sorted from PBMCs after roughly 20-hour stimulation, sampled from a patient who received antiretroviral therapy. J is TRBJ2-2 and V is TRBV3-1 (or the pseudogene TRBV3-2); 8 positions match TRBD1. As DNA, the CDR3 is TGTGCCAGCAGCCTTCCCGGGACAGGGAACACCGGGGAGCTGTTTTTT. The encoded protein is CASSLPGTGNTGELFF.